This T cell receptor (beta chain) emerged from a study of CD8 T cells in ankylosing spondylitis. The study, taken as a whole, reports: In ankylosing spondylitis blood, a motif of roughly eight highly homologous TCR beta variants appeared characteristic.

TCRdb reprocessed the 5' RACE reads via MiXCR and lists one record per CDR3 protein. The sample includes 470,000 or so distinct CDR3 sequences, 26% of them seen just once. In this sample, this clonotype turned up a few times. Its antigen is unidentified. The CDR3 is made up of 15 amino acids. Germline V gives CDR1 MGHDK, CDR2 SYGVNS. V dropped 0 bases and J dropped 12; count of bases not matched to a gene: 9. Sequencing was performed on blood, either unsorted or a sorted T cell fraction (not recorded which). The receptor's source is a male donor with ankylosing spondylitis. The V call is TRBV25-1, the J call TRBJ2-1; 9 nucleotides match TRBD2. This CDR3 is CASSEYIAGAVVQFF. Written as DNA, the CDR3 is TGTGCCAGCAGTGAATACATAGCGGGAGCAGTTGTGCAGTTCTTC.